Shown below are 18 T cell receptor beta chains from a single sample sequenced in a study of cytomegalovirus exposure and HLA in healthy donors. Vbeta (60) and Jbeta (13) primers were used in the PCR. Only in-frame clones appear in the TCRdb table, and some are missing; sequencing was by immunoSEQ multiplex PCR. Here the sample spans 140,000 to 150,000 clones, around four fifths being singletons. The sample comprised PBMCs. These TCRs come from a woman aged 60 to 75 in good health and CMV-seropositive.

The rearrangement links TRBV19 to TRBJ2-1; D is ambiguous. Germline V lookup: CDR1 LNHDA, CDR2 SQIVND (reference sequence). The length of the CDR3 is 13 residues. V gave up 3 bases and J gave up 6 bases, with 9 bases separating them. DNA of the CDR3: TGTGCCAGTAGTATCGGGTCGAGCAATGAGCAGTTCTTC. Translated: CASSIGSSNEQFF.

The V and J genes are TRBV6-5 and TRBJ1-1; no firm D call. The V gene lost 5 bases and the J gene lost 5 bases, with 6 bases spanning the gap. Per germline, CDR1 MNHEY and CDR2 SVGAGI. This CDR3 region has 11 residues. This CDR3 is CASSLGTEAFF. The CDR3 bases are TGTGCCAGCAGTCTCGGGACTGAAGCTTTCTTT.

This rearrangement joins TRBV2 to TRBJ1-1, with TRBD1 identical over 10 bases. From germline, CDR1 is SNHLY and CDR2 FYNNEI. With 6 bases clipped from V and 4 bases from J, the junction kept 2 bases outside the gene matches. The CDR3 extends over 13 amino acids. The CDR3: CASRGTGATEAFF. The CDR3 DNA reads as TGTGCCAGCAGGGGGACAGGGGCCACTGAAGCTTTCTTT.

The V gene is TRBV7-8, the J gene TRBJ1-4; a possible D gene is TRBD1 (5 bases). The CDR3 loop spans 15 amino acids. Trimming left V 7 bases short and J 4 bases short, with 16 bases between. Germline CDR1 is SGHVS and CDR2 is FQNEAQ. The CDR3 loop is CASTRGGGINEKLFF. CDR3 coding DNA: TGTGCCAGCACCCGAGGCGGGGGAATTAATGAAAAACTGTTTTTT.

The gene calls are TRBV28 and TRBJ2-7; maybe TRBD1 (6 bases). Germline assignment: CDR1 MDHEN and CDR2 SYDVKM. Trimming stripped 5 bases from V and 9 bases from J, with 23 bases between. The CDR3 spans 15 residues. In DNA form, the CDR3 reads TGTGCCAGCAGTCCCCCCCGGGGCCCCAGGGGCGGGCAGTACTTC. This translates into CASSPPRGPRGGQYF.

This clone was recorded a few times. This rearrangement joins TRBV10-3 to TRBJ1-1; weak D call: TRBD1 (6 bases). The CDR3 has 14 amino acids. V lost 6 bases and J lost 5, with 16 bases in between. CDR1 ENHRY and CDR2 SYGVKD come from the germline V gene. The CDR3 loop reads CAIRIGQQSTEAFF. The CDR3, as DNA: TGTGCCATCAGGATAGGACAGCAATCGACTGAAGCTTTCTTT.

V is TRBV7-8 and J is TRBJ2-3; D gene uncertain. The CDR3 is 13 amino acids. Germline V lookup: CDR1 SGHVS, CDR2 FQNEAQ. The V end was cut by 0 bases, the J end by 4 bases, with 5 bases between. The CDR3 DNA reads TGTGCCAGCAGCTTAGCCGGAGCAGATACGCAGTATTTT. It encodes CASSLAGADTQYF.

The chain is built from TRBV30 and TRBJ2-7; D gene unclear. This CDR3 region has 15 residues. Germline assignment: CDR1 GTSNPN and CDR2 SVGIG (reference sequence). V lost 0 bases, J lost 5 bases, and 17 bases lay in between. The CDR3 DNA reads as TGTGCCTGGAGTGTGGCAGGTAGTCGATACCACGAGCAGTACTTC. This translates into CAWSVAGSRYHEQYF.

The rearrangement links TRBV28 to TRBJ1-5; D is uncertain. The CDR3 length is 14 residues. CDR1 and CDR2 from the germline V gene are MDHEN and SYDVKM. V shed 6 bases and J shed 3 bases, with 12 bases lying between them. The CDR3 sequence: CASRGGQYNQPQHF. In DNA, the CDR3 is TGTGCCAGCAGGGGCGGGCAGTACAATCAGCCCCAGCATTTT.

The chain uses TRBV2 and TRBJ2-1, with D tentatively TRBD2 (6 bases). CDR3 length: 14 residues. V shed 6 bases and J shed 6 bases, with 15 bases lying between them. Germline CDR1 SNHLY, CDR2 FYNNEI. The CDR3 DNA sequence: TGTGCCAGCAGAAAAGAGACTAGACGCAATGAGCAGTTCTTC. Protein: CASRKETRRNEQFF.

The V and J genes are TRBV9 and TRBJ2-7; no clear D gene. The germline CDR1 and CDR2 sequences are SGDLS and YYNGEE. Trimming removed 4 bases from V and 3 bases from J, with 11 bases in between. The CDR3 is 13 residues long. This chain's CDR3 is CASSPRQDYEQYF. The CDR3 DNA follows: TGTGCCAGCAGCCCCAGGCAAGACTACGAGCAGTACTTC.

CDR3 coding DNA: TGTGCCAGCAGTGAAGACCCAGGGGGCGGTGCTTTCTTT. Translated, it gives CASSEDPGGGAFF. The V gene is TRBV6-5, the J gene TRBJ1-1; 8 bases align to TRBD1. J lost 11 bases, V lost 5 bases, and 10 bases had no gene match. The CDR3 totals 13 residues. Germline values: CDR1 MNHEY, CDR2 SVGAGI.

This sequence joins TRBV5-8 and TRBJ2-3; D call uncertain. V lost 2 bases, J lost 1 base, and 17 bases lay in between. Per the germline V gene, CDR1 is SGHTS and CDR2 is YDEGEE. CDR3 length equals 17 residues. The CDR3 here is CASSFAIDILGTDTQYF. DNA for the CDR3: TGTGCCAGCAGCTTTGCGATCGATATCCTAGGCACAGATACGCAGTATTTT. The entire variable domain, with the rest obtained from reference TRBV5-8 and TRBJ2-3, is as follows: EAGVTQSPTHLIKTRGQQATLRCSPISGHTSVYWYQQALGLGLQFLLWYDEGEERNRGNFPPRFSGRQFPNYSSELNVNALELEDSALYLCASSFAIDILGTDTQYFGPGTRLTVL.

The chain employs TRBV30 and TRBJ2-3; possible D gene TRBD1, 6 bases. This CDR3 has 14 residues. Trimming shortened V by 1 base and J by 1 base, and 9 bases separated the two germline ends. Per germline, CDR1 GTSNPN and CDR2 SVGIG (reference sequence). The CDR3 sequence: CAWSANRGTDTQYF. The CDR3 bases are TGTGCCTGGAGTGCAAACAGGGGCACAGATACGCAGTATTTT.

The J gene is TRBJ2-7, the V gene TRBV18, with 9 bases aligning to TRBD2. The CDR3 contains 17 residues. The V gene's germline CDR1 is KGHSH and CDR2 LQKENI. With 0 bases clipped from V and 4 bases from J, the junction kept 10 bases outside the gene matches. The chain's CDR3 is CASSPPGRVAGEYEQYF. The CDR3 DNA follows: TGTGCCAGCTCACCACCCGGTAGGGTAGCGGGAGAATACGAGCAGTACTTC.

The CDR3 loop reads CASSQLAGGPNEQFF. CDR3 bases: TGTGCCAGCAGCCAACTAGCGGGAGGGCCCAATGAGCAGTTCTTC. The J gene is TRBJ2-1, the V gene TRBV27; 13 nucleotides align to TRBD2. Germline V gives CDR1 MNHEY, CDR2 SMNVEV (reference sequence). This CDR3 is built from 15 residues. V lost 6 bases to trimming and J lost 6 bases; unmatched junction nucleotides: 5.

The rearrangement joins TRBV11-2 to TRBJ2-7, with a tentative D call TRBD2 (6 bases). Germline CDR1 and CDR2: SGHAT and FQNNGV. The CDR3 is 15 amino acids. The V gene lost 1 base and the J gene lost 2 bases, with 12 bases spanning the gap. The CDR3: CASSLVPGRPYEQYF. The CDR3 nucleotides read TGTGCCAGCAGCTTAGTCCCCGGGAGACCCTACGAGCAGTACTTC.

This chain connects TRBV6-5 to TRBJ1-3; a weak D match, TRBD1 (5 bases). CDR1 is MNHEY, CDR2 SVGAGI, per germline. V was shortened by 0 bases and J by 2 bases, with 11 bases between the two germline ends. The CDR3 has 16 residues. CDR3 loop: CASSYSGREAGNTIYF. CDR3 bases: TGTGCCAGCAGTTACTCGGGCAGGGAGGCTGGAAACACCATATATTTT.